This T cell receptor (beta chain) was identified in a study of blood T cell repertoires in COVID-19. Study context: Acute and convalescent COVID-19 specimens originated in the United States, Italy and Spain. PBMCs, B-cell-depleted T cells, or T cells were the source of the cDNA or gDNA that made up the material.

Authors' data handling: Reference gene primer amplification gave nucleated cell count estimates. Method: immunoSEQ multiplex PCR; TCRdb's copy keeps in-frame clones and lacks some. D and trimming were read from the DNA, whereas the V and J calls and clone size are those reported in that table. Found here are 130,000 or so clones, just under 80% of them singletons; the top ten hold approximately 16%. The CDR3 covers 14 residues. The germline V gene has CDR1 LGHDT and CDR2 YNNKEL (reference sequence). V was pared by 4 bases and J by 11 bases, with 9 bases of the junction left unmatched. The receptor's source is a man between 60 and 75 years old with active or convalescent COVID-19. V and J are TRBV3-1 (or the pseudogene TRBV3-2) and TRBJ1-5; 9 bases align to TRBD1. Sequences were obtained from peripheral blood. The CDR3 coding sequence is TGTGCCAGCAGCCCGGGACAGGGCGGAGGGGCCCAGCATTTT. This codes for CASSPGQGGGAQHF.